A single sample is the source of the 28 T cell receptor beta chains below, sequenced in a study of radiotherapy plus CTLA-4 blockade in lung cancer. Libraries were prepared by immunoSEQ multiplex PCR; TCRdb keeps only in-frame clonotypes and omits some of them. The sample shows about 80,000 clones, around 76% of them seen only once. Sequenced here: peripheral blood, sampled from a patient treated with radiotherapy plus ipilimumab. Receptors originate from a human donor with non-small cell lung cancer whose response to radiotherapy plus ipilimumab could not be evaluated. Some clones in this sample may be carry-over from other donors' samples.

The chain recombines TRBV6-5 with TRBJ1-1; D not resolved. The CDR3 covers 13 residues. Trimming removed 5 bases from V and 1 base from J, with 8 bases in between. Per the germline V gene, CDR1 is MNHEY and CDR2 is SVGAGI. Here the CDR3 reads CASSEPRNTEAFF. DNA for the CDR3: TGTGCCAGCAGTGAGCCCCGGAACACTGAAGCTTTCTTT.

CDR3 loop: CASSPRAGHEQYF. The DNA of the CDR3 is TGTGCCAGCAGCCCCCGGGCAGGGCACGAGCAGTACTTC. The chain links TRBV7-2 to TRBJ2-7, with a weak D call TRBD1 (5 bases). The V and J ends lost 5 bases and 5 bases respectively, with 13 bases between them. The CDR3 runs 13 residues. CDR1 is SGHTA, CDR2 FQGNSA, per germline.

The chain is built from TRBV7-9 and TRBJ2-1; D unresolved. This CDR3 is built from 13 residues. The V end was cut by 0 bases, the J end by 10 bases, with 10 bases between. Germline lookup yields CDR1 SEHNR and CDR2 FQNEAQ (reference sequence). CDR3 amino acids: CASSLAQMSEQFF. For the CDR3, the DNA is TGTGCCAGCAGCTTAGCACAGATGAGCGAGCAGTTCTTC.

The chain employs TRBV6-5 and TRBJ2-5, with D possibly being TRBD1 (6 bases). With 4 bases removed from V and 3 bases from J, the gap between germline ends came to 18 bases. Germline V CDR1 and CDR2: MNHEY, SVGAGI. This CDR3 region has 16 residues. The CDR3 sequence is CASSSRDTLGEETQYF. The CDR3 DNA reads TGTGCCAGCAGTTCCAGGGACACCCTAGGGGAAGAGACCCAGTACTTC.

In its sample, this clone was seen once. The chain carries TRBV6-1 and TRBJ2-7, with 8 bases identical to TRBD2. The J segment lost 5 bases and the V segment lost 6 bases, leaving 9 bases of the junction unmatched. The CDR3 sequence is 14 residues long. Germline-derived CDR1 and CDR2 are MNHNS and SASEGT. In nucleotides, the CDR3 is TGTGCCAGCAGCCGCGGACTAGCTCGGCACGAGCAGTACTTC. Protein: CASSRGLARHEQYF.

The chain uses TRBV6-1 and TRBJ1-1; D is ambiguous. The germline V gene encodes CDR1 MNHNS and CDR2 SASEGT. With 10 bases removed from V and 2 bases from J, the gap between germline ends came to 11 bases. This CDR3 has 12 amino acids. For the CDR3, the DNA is TGTGCCATCTTAAGCGGTAACACTGAAGCTTTCTTT. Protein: CAILSGNTEAFF.

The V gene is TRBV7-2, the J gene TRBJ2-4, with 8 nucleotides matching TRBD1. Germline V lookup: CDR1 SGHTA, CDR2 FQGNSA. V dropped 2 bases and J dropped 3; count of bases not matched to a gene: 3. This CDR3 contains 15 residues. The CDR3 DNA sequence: TGTGCCAGCAGCTTAACGACAGGGGTCAAAAACATTCAGTACTTC. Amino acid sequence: CASSLTTGVKNIQYF.

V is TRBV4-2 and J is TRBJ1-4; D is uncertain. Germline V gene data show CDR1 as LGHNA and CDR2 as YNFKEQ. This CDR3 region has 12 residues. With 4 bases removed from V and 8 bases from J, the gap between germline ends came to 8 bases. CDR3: CASSPPREKLFF. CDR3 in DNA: TGTGCCAGCAGCCCCCCGCGGGAAAAACTGTTTTTT.

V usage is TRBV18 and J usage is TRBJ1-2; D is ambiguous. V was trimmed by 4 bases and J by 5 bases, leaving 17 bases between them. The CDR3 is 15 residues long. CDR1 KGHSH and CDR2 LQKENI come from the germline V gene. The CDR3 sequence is CASSLLGEHGYGYTF. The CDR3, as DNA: TGTGCCAGCTCACTGCTGGGAGAGCACGGGTATGGCTACACCTTC.

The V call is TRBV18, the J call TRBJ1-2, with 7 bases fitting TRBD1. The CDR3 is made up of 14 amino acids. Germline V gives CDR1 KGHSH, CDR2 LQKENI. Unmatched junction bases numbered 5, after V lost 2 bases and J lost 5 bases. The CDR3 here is CASSPTGVGYGYTF. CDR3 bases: TGTGCCAGCTCACCAACAGGGGTAGGATATGGCTACACCTTC. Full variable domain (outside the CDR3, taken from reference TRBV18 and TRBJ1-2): NAGVMQNPRHLVRRRGQEARLRCSPMKGHSHVYWYRQLPEEGLKFMVYLQKENIIDESGMPKERFSAEFPKEGPSILRIQQVVRGDSAAYFCASSPTGVGYGYTFGSGTRLTVV.

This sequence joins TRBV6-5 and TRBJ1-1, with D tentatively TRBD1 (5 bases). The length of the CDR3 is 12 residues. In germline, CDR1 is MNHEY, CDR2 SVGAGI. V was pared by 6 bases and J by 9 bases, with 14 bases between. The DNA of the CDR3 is TGTGCCAGCAGCCGGGGGGGGTCTAAAGCTTTCTTT. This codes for CASSRGGSKAFF.

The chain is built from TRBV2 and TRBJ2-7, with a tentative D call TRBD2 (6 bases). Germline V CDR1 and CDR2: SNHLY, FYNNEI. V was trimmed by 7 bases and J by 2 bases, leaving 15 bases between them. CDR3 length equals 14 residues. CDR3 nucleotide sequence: TGTGCCAGCATGGCGGGACCAGGTCCCTACGAGCAGTACTTC. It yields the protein CASMAGPGPYEQYF. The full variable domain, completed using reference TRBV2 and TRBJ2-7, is EPEVTQTPSHQVTQMGQEVILRCVPISNHLYFYWYRQILGQKVEFLVSFYNNEISEKSEIFDDQFSVERPDGSNFTLKIRSTKLEDSAMYFCASMAGPGPYEQYFGPGTRLTVT.

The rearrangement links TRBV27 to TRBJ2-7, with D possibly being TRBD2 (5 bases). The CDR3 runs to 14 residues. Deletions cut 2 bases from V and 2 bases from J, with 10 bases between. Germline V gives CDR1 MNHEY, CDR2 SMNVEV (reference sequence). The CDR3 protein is CASSLLRVPYEQYF. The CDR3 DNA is TGTGCCAGCAGTTTACTGAGGGTGCCCTACGAGCAGTACTTC.

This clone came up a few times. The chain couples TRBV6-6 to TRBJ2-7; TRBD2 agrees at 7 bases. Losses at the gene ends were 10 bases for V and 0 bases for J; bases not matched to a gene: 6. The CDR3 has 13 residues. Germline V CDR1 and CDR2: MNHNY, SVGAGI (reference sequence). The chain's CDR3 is CAILTGGSYEQYF. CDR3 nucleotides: TGTGCCATCCTGACGGGGGGCTCCTACGAGCAGTACTTC.

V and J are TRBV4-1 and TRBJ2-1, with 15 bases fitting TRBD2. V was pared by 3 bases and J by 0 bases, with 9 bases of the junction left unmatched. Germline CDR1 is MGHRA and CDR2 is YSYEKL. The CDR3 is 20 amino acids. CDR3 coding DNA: TGCGCCAGCAGCCAGCCCCCGGGACTAGCGGGGGGAGGCTCCTACAATGAGCAGTTCTTC. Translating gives CASSQPPGLAGGGSYNEQFF.

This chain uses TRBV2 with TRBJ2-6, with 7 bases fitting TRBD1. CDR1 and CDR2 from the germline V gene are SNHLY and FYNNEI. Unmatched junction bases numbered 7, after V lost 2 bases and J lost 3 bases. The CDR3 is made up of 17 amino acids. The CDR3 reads CASSERLGGIGANVLTF. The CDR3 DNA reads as TGTGCCAGCAGTGAACGGTTAGGGGGCATTGGGGCCAACGTCCTGACTTTC.

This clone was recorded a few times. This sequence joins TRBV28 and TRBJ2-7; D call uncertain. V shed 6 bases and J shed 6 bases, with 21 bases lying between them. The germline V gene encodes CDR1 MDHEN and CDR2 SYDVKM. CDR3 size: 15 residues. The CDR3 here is CASSPIGAYPLEQYF. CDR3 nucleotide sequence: TGTGCCAGCAGCCCTATTGGTGCCTACCCTCTCGAGCAGTACTTC.

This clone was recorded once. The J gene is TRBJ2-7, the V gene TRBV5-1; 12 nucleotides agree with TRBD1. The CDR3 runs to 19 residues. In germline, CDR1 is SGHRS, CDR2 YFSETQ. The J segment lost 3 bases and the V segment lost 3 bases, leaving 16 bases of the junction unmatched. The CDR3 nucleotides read TGCGCCAGCAGCTCATCGGGACAGGGGGCGGCAGCGAAGCGCTACGAGCAGTACTTC. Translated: CASSSSGQGAAAKRYEQYF.

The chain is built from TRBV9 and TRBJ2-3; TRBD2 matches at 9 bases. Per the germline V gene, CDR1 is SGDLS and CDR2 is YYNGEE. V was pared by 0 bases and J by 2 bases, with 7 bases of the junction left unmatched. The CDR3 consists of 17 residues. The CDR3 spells CASSVDGAGGPTDTQYF. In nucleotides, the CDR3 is TGTGCCAGCAGCGTAGATGGGGCGGGGGGGCCCACAGATACGCAGTATTTT.

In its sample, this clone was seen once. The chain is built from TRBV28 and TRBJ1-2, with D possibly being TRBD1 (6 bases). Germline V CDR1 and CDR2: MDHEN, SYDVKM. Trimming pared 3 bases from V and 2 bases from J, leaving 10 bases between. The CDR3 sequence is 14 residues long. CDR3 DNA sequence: TGTGCCAGCAGTTTCCAGGGGCGGAACTATGGCTACACCTTC. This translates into CASSFQGRNYGYTF.

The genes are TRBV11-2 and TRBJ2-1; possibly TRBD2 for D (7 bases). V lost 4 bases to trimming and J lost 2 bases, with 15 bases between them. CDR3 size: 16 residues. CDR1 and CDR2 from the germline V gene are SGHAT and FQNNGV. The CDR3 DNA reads TGTGCCAGCAGCTCCAAGGGGGGGGAAACCTACAATGAGCAGTTCTTC. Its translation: CASSSKGGETYNEQFF.

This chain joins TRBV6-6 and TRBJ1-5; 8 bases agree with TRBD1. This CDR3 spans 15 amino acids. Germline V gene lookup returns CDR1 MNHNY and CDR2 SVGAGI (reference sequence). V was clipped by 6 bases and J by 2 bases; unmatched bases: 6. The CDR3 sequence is CASSTQGARNQPQHF. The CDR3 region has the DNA TGTGCCAGCAGCACCCAGGGGGCACGCAATCAGCCCCAGCATTTT.

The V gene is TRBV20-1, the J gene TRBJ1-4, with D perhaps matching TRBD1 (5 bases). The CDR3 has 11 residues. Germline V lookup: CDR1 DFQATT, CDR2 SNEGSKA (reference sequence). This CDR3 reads CIGGSGEKLFF. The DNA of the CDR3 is TGCATTGGGGGGTCTGGGGAAAAACTGTTTTTT.

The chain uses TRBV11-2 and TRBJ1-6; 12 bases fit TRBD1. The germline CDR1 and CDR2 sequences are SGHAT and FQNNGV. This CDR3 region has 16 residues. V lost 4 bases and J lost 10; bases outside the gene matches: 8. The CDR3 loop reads CASSSSGQGARSPLHF. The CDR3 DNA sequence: TGTGCCAGCAGCTCCTCGGGACAGGGGGCACGGTCACCCCTCCACTTT.

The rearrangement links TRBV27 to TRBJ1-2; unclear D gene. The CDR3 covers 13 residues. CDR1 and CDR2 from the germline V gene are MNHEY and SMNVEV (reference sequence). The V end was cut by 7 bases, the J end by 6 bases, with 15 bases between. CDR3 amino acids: CASTTGEGNGYTF. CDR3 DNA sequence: TGTGCCAGCACCACTGGGGAGGGAAATGGCTACACCTTC.

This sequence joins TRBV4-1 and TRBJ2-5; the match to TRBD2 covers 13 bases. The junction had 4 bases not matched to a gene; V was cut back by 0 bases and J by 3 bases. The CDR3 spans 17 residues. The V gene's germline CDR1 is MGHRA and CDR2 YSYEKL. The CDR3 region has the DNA TGCGCCAGCAGCCAAGAAAGAGGACTAGCGGGGGAAGAGACCCAGTACTTC. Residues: CASSQERGLAGEETQYF.

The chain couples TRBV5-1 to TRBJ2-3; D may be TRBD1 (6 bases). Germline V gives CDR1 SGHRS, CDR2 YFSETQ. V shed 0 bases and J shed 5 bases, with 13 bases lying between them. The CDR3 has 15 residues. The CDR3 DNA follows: TGCGCCAGCAGCTTGGATGTGGGGGCGGGAGATACGCAGTATTTT. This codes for CASSLDVGAGDTQYF.

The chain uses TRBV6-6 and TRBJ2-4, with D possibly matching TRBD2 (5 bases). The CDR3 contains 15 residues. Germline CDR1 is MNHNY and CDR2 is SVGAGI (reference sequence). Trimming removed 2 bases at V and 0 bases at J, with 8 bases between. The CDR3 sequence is CASSYREIAKNIQYF. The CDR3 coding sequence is TGTGCCAGCAGTTACCGGGAAATAGCCAAAAACATTCAGTACTTC.